Presented here are 16 T cell receptor beta chains from one specimen sequenced in a study of radiation and T cells in renal cell carcinoma. TCRdb keeps only in-frame clones here, not all; method: immunoSEQ multiplex PCR. The sample lists roughly 15,000 clones, about two thirds occurring once. Treatment of the sample: treatment-naive control, cytoreductive nephrectomy. This specimen was tumor tissue, taken from a patient whose treatment was nephrectomy without radiotherapy. These TCRs come from a man in his 60s with renal cell carcinoma.

The gene calls are TRBV5-6 and TRBJ2-1, with 7 bases identical to TRBD2. There are 16 residues in the CDR3. Looked up from germline, CDR1 is SGHDT and CDR2 is YYEEEE. V shed 4 bases and J 2 bases; nucleotides not matched to a gene: 9. CDR3 in DNA: TGTGCCAGCAGCCCCTTTGGGCGGGAGCCCTACAATGAGCAGTTCTTC. Its translation is CASSPFGREPYNEQFF.

This rearrangement joins TRBV4-2 to TRBJ2-7; D gene uncertain. CDR1 is LGHNA and CDR2 is YNFKEQ in the germline V gene. The CDR3 spans 14 residues. V was trimmed by 4 bases and J by 7 bases, leaving 17 bases between them. This CDR3 is CASSPERGLGEQYF. The CDR3, as DNA: TGTGCCAGCAGCCCCGAACGAGGTTTAGGAGAGCAGTACTTC.

This sequence joins TRBV20-1 and TRBJ2-5, with D perhaps being TRBD1 or TRBD2 (5 bases each). V shed 3 bases and J shed 9 bases, with 11 bases lying between them. Germline-derived CDR1 and CDR2 are DFQATT and SNEGSKA (reference sequence). The CDR3 runs 11 residues. The CDR3 loop reads CSASNRGAQYF. DNA of the CDR3: TGCAGTGCTAGCAATCGAGGGGCCCAGTACTTC.

J is TRBJ1-5 and V is TRBV6-5; 7 bases are shared with TRBD1. V was clipped by 6 bases and J by 7 bases; unmatched bases: 6. There are 13 residues in the CDR3. Per the germline V gene, CDR1 is MNHEY and CDR2 is SVGAGI. CDR3 bases: TGTGCCAGCAGCCCCGACAGGGACCAGCCCCAGCATTTT. Translation: CASSPDRDQPQHF.

The CDR3, as DNA: TGTGCCAGTATCCGGCGAGGTGAAGAGACCCAGTACTTC. Translation gives CASIRRGEETQYF. The chain links TRBV19 to TRBJ2-5; D unresolved. The germline V gene encodes CDR1 LNHDA and CDR2 SQIVND (reference sequence). The CDR3 is 13 residues long. Deletions cut 7 bases from V and 3 bases from J, with 12 bases between.

This clone is classed as medium-sized. V usage is TRBV9 and J usage is TRBJ2-1; 8 nucleotides line up with TRBD2. CDR3 length equals 17 residues. Germline V gene sequence: CDR1 SGDLS, CDR2 YYNGEE. V shed 0 bases and J 4 bases; nucleotides not matched to a gene: 9. CDR3 sequence reads: CASSVGMASGLYNEQFF. CDR3 in DNA: TGTGCCAGCAGCGTAGGTATGGCTAGCGGGCTGTACAATGAGCAGTTCTTC. The full variable domain, with the rest looked up from reference TRBV9 and TRBJ2-1, is DSGVTQTPKHLITATGQRVTLRCSPRSGDLSVYWYQQSLDQGLQFLIQYYNGEERAKGNILERFSAQQFPDLHSELNLSSLELGDSALYFCASSVGMASGLYNEQFFGPGTRLTVL.

This clone occurred once. This rearrangement joins TRBV27 to TRBJ2-5; D gene uncertain. The CDR3 has 13 amino acids. V was clipped by 4 bases and J by 1 base, with 7 bases between them. Germline loops: CDR1 MNHEY, CDR2 SMNVEV (reference sequence). The CDR3 sequence is CASSSLGQETQYF. Here the CDR3 DNA reads TGTGCCAGCAGTTCCCTCGGCCAAGAGACCCAGTACTTC.

The chain recombines TRBV4-1 with TRBJ1-2; D is unclear. Looked up from germline, CDR1 is MGHRA and CDR2 is YSYEKL. The CDR3 spans 12 residues. V was cut by 4 bases and J by 8 bases, with 11 bases left in between. DNA of the CDR3: TGCGCCAGCAGCCGAGAGACGGGGGGCTACACCTTC. Amino acids: CASSRETGGYTF.

This chain links TRBV6-6 with TRBJ1-6; D unresolved. CDR1 and CDR2 (germline): MNHNY, SVGAGI (reference sequence). Trimming removed 6 bases at V and 9 bases at J, with 15 bases between. The CDR3 has 14 residues. The CDR3 loop is CASSADLQSSPLHF. The CDR3, as DNA: TGTGCCAGCAGCGCCGACTTACAATCTTCACCCCTCCACTTT.

Concerning this clone itself: Additional DNA sequences in this sample encode the identical CDR3. V and J are TRBV18 and TRBJ2-5; D remains unclear. Looked up from germline, CDR1 is KGHSH and CDR2 is LQKENI. Trimming left V 2 bases short and J 5 bases short, with 9 bases between. CDR3 size: 13 residues. CDR3 sequence reads: CASSPGVGETQYF. Here the CDR3 DNA reads TGTGCCAGCTCACCAGGGGTGGGGGAGACCCAGTACTTC.

V gene TRBV7-2 combines with J gene TRBJ1-5, with TRBD1 matching 8 bases. The CDR3 totals 15 residues. V gave up 5 bases and J gave up 1 base; unmatched junction bases: 4. Germline V gene data show CDR1 as SGHTA and CDR2 as FQGNSA. CDR3 in DNA: TGTGCCAGCAGCCTCCGGACAGGGAGCAATCAGCCCCAGCATTTT. Protein sequence: CASSLRTGSNQPQHF.

This chain links TRBV5-6 with TRBJ2-2, with 10 bases aligning to TRBD1. The germline CDR1 and CDR2 sequences are SGHDT and YYEEEE. Trimming removed 4 bases from V and 5 bases from J; junction bases left unmatched: 8. The CDR3 spans 16 residues. CDR3 sequence reads: CASSTAGTGVTGELFF. CDR3 DNA: TGTGCCAGCAGCACGGCCGGGACAGGGGTTACCGGGGAGCTGTTTTTT.

In this sample, this clone turned up a few times. The gene calls are TRBV4-3 and TRBJ2-7, with TRBD2 as a possible D gene (5 bases). V lost 1 base to trimming and J lost 2 bases, with 9 bases between them. The germline gives CDR1 LGHNA, CDR2 YSLEER. CDR3 length equals 14 residues. The CDR3 reads CASSQGLLPYEQYF. The CDR3 region has the DNA TGCGCCAGCAGCCAAGGACTACTACCCTACGAGCAGTACTTC.

This clone was seen only once. The chain carries TRBV5-6 and TRBJ2-7, with D perhaps TRBD1 (7 bases). This CDR3 contains 13 residues. Trimming stripped 4 bases from V and 3 bases from J, with 11 bases between. Germline V lookup: CDR1 SGHDT, CDR2 YYEEEE. The CDR3 DNA follows: TGTGCCAGCAGCATCCAGGGGGGCTACGAGCAGTACTTC. Encoded protein: CASSIQGGYEQYF.

This chain joins TRBV2 and TRBJ2-4; D unclear. The CDR3 loop spans 17 amino acids. Trimming took 2 bases from V and 0 from J, leaving 14 bases between them. The germline gives CDR1 SNHLY, CDR2 FYNNEI. The CDR3 reads CASSELRGTLAKNIQYF. Written as DNA, the CDR3 is TGTGCCAGCAGTGAATTACGAGGCACACTAGCCAAAAACATTCAGTACTTC.

J is TRBJ1-1 and V is TRBV6-1; perhaps TRBD1 as D (5 bases). The CDR3 loop spans 14 amino acids. V dropped 3 bases and J dropped 11 bases, with 19 bases sitting between them. CDR1 is MNHNS, CDR2 SASEGT, per germline. CDR3: CASSEPGREISAFF. CDR3 DNA sequence: TGTGCCAGCAGTGAGCCAGGGAGGGAAATATCGGCTTTCTTT.